This TCR beta chain was retrieved from a study of STAT3 mutations in large granular lymphocyte leukemia. Study results and caveats: A small but highly pathogenic clone may have been missed. Every T-cell large granular lymphocyte leukemia patient had at least one immunodominant TCR beta clonotype.

The table came from immunoSEQ multiplex PCR; TCRdb's copy has only in-frame clones and leaves some out. The sample records tens of thousands of clones, about three quarters being singletons. On this clone itself: Its cognate antigen is unknown.

Deletions cut 5 bases from V and 2 bases from J, with 5 bases between. The CDR3 consists of 12 residues. Germline V gives CDR1 SGHAT, CDR2 FQNNGV. The source is a human donor with T large granular lymphocyte leukemia. Some clones in this sample may be carry-over from other donors' samples. Sequencing was done on a sample of PBMCs. The chain is built from TRBV11-2 and TRBJ2-3; D is undetermined. The CDR3 reads CASSPYTDTQYF. In nucleotides, the CDR3 is TGTGCCAGCAGCCCGTACACAGATACGCAGTATTTT. The full variable domain, completed using reference TRBV11-2 and TRBJ2-3, is EAGVAQSPRYKIIEKRQSVAFWCNPISGHATLYWYQQILGQGPKLLIQFQNNGVVDDSQLPKDRFSAERLKGVDSTLKIQPAKLEDSAVYLCASSPYTDTQYFGPGTRLTVL.